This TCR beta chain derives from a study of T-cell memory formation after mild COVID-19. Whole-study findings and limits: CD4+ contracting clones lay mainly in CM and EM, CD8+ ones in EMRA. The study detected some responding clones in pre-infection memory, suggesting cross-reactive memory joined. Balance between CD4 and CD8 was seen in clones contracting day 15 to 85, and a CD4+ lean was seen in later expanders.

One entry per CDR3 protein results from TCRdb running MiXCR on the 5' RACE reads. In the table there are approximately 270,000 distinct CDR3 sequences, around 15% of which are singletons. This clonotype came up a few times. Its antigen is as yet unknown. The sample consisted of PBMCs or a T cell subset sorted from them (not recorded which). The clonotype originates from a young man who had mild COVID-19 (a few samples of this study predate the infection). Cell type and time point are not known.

The CDR3 here is CASSDFRQGAHEQYF. CDR3 in DNA: TGCGCCAGCAGCGATTTCCGACAGGGGGCTCACGAGCAGTACTTC. The genes are TRBV10-2 and TRBJ2-7; TRBD1 aligns across 10 bases. This CDR3 comprises 15 residues. Germline V lookup: CDR1 WSHSY, CDR2 SAAADI. Trimming took 6 bases from V and 5 from J; bases not matched to a gene: 10.